This T cell receptor (beta chain) was recorded in a study of cytomegalovirus exposure and HLA in healthy donors. Study-level results: A later analysis by the authors found several of the most significant clusters apparently linked to common viral pathogens.

Note on this clone: Its antigen is not known.

These donors counted as nominally healthy when sampled, but unrecorded immune exposures were likely. Primers included in the PCR were 60 Vbeta and 13 Jbeta primers. Only in-frame clones appear in the TCRdb table, and some are missing; sequencing was by immunoSEQ multiplex PCR. This sample lists roughly 140,000 clones; its ten largest clones have less than 3%. V shed 4 bases and J shed 8 bases, with 21 bases lying between them. Germline values: CDR1 SGDLS, CDR2 YYNGEE. CDR3 length equals 16 residues. Sequencing was carried out using PBMCs. The receptor's source is a man aged 35 to 55 in good health and CMV-seronegative. This chain links TRBV9 with TRBJ2-2; unclear D gene. The CDR3: CASSPRNPSQVGELFF. CDR3 DNA sequence: TGTGCCAGCAGCCCTCGTAACCCATCTCAGGTAGGGGAGCTGTTTTTT.